Presented here are 19 T cell receptor beta chains from one specimen sequenced in a study of cytomegalovirus exposure and HLA in healthy donors. Clones were sequenced by immunoSEQ multiplex PCR, and TCRdb holds only the in-frame ones, with some missing. The sample has about 360,000 clones, roughly 90% seen once. The specimen sequenced was PBMCs. The receptors stem from a woman aged 18-35 years in good health and CMV-seronegative.

Only one count was recorded for this clone. The CDR3 here is CASGPEGHPNTEAFF. CDR3 coding DNA: TGTGCTAGTGGTCCCGAGGGACATCCGAACACTGAAGCTTTCTTT. The gene calls are TRBV12-5 and TRBJ1-1; D possibly corresponds to TRBD1 (6 bases). The CDR3 contains 15 residues. The germline V gene has CDR1 LGHNT and CDR2 FRNRAP. The ends were cut back, 5 bases at V and 1 base at J, with 14 bases in the middle. Using reference TRBV12-5 and TRBJ1-1 for the parts outside the CDR3, the full variable domain is DARVTQTPRHKVTEMGQEVTMRCQPILGHNTVFWYRQTMMQGLELLAYFRNRAPLDDSGMPKDRFSAEMPDATLATLKIQPSEPRDSAVYFCASGPEGHPNTEAFFGQGTRLTVV.

The gene calls are TRBV19 and TRBJ1-1, with TRBD1 matching 8 bases. CDR1 and CDR2 (germline): LNHDA, SQIVND (reference sequence). This CDR3 region has 15 residues. Trimming removed 5 bases from V and 0 bases from J; junction bases left unmatched: 5. CDR3 in DNA: TGTGCCAGTAGTGCAAGACAGGGGATGAACACTGAAGCTTTCTTT. Its translation: CASSARQGMNTEAFF.

In its sample, this clone was seen a few times. CDR3: CASSQGPAGGYTF. CDR3 bases: TGTGCCAGCAGCCAAGGGCCAGCGGGTGGCTACACCTTC. The chain is built from TRBV14 and TRBJ1-2; D is unclear. V lost 1 base and J 7 bases, leaving 10 bases between the germline ends. The germline gives CDR1 SGHDN, CDR2 FVKESK. CDR3 length: 13 amino acids.

The chain carries TRBV4-2 and TRBJ1-2; D gene unclear. The CDR3 is 15 amino acids. The ends were cut back, 0 bases at V and 4 bases at J, with 12 bases in the middle. Germline V lookup: CDR1 LGHNA, CDR2 YNFKEQ. CDR3 sequence (DNA): TGTGCCAGCAGCCAAGAACTCGGGGAAGTCTATGGCTACACCTTC. Translating gives CASSQELGEVYGYTF.

V and J are TRBV7-2 and TRBJ2-7; TRBD1 is a possible D gene (6 bases). This CDR3 contains 14 residues. Trimming stripped 5 bases from V and 6 bases from J, with 17 bases between. Germline V gene sequence: CDR1 SGHTA, CDR2 FQGNSA. The CDR3 sequence is CASSRYRVGGEQYF. The DNA of the CDR3 is TGTGCCAGCAGCCGGTACAGGGTCGGTGGCGAGCAGTACTTC.

CDR3 loop: CASSPRIGGPQHF. The CDR3 DNA follows: TGTGCCAGCAGTCCACGGATCGGAGGGCCCCAGCATTTT. This chain uses TRBV27 with TRBJ1-5; D uncertain. Trimming took off 5 bases at V and 9 bases at J, with 14 bases between the two ends. This CDR3 contains 13 residues. Germline lookup yields CDR1 MNHEY and CDR2 SMNVEV (reference sequence).

V is TRBV10-3 and J is TRBJ2-4; 7 bases are a match to TRBD2. The V gene's germline CDR1 is ENHRY and CDR2 SYGVKD. The ends lost 2 bases at V and 6 bases at J; junction bases unmatched: 4. CDR3 length: 14 amino acids. The CDR3 here is CAISEQGGRNIQYF. CDR3 coding DNA: TGTGCCATCAGTGAGCAGGGCGGGAGAAACATTCAGTACTTC.

The chain recombines TRBV27 with TRBJ1-2, with TRBD1 identical over 8 bases. The length of the CDR3 is 13 residues. Looked up from germline, CDR1 is MNHEY and CDR2 is SMNVEV (reference sequence). V was pared by 8 bases and J by 8 bases, with 10 bases of the junction left unmatched. The CDR3 region is CASFGQGRAGYTF. The CDR3 DNA follows: TGTGCCAGCTTCGGACAGGGACGAGCGGGCTACACCTTC.

In the case of this clone: Other DNA variants within this sample encode the same CDR3. V is TRBV6-5 and J is TRBJ1-4, with 7 bases fitting TRBD1. The V gene end was trimmed by 5 bases and the J gene end by 0 bases; junction bases not matched to a gene: 3. Germline values: CDR1 MNHEY, CDR2 SVGAGI. The CDR3 has 15 residues. In nucleotides, the CDR3 is TGTGCCAGCAGTCGGGACAGTGCAACTAATGAAAAACTGTTTTTT. It encodes CASSRDSATNEKLFF.

The CDR3 here is CASSKQGYEQYF. The CDR3 nucleotides are TGTGCCAGCAGTAAACAGGGTTACGAGCAGTACTTC. V gene TRBV28 combines with J gene TRBJ2-7; D perhaps matches TRBD1 (6 bases). Germline CDR1 MDHEN, CDR2 SYDVKM. Trimming shortened V by 5 bases and J by 4 bases, and 9 bases separated the two germline ends. The CDR3 contains 12 residues.

The J gene is TRBJ2-1, the V gene TRBV29-1, with 7 bases identical to TRBD2. Germline V lookup: CDR1 SQVTM, CDR2 ANQGSEA. After removal of 8 bases from V and 8 bases from J, the junction contained 9 bases not matched to a gene. The CDR3 loop spans 12 amino acids. The CDR3 DNA sequence: TGCAGCAGCGGGGATTTTAGTGATGAGCAGTTCTTC. Translated, it gives CSSGDFSDEQFF.

This chain links TRBV7-8 with TRBJ1-6; no reliable D call. V shed 4 bases and J shed 0 bases, with 4 bases lying between them. This CDR3 has 14 amino acids. CDR1 is SGHVS, CDR2 FQNEAQ, per germline. This CDR3 reads CASSSRSYNSPLHF. CDR3 sequence (DNA): TGTGCCAGCAGCTCCCGCTCCTATAATTCACCCCTCCACTTT.

V and J are TRBV5-5 and TRBJ1-5; no reliable D call. The CDR3 loop spans 11 amino acids. V lost 4 bases and J lost 6, with 5 bases in between. Germline values: CDR1 SGHKS, CDR2 YYEKEE (reference sequence). CDR3 region: CASSLSQPQHF. CDR3 nucleotide sequence: TGTGCCAGCAGCCTAAGTCAGCCCCAGCATTTT.

Only one count was recorded for this clone. The CDR3, as DNA: TGTGCCAGCAGTCGCCGGGGTCAGCCCCAGCATTTT. Its translation is CASSRRGQPQHF. This chain uses TRBV28 with TRBJ1-5; unclear D gene. With 5 bases removed from V and 6 bases from J, the gap between germline ends came to 8 bases. The CDR3 consists of 12 residues. The germline V gene has CDR1 MDHEN and CDR2 SYDVKM.

This chain links TRBV6-5 with TRBJ1-4; unclear D gene. Germline CDR1 MNHEY, CDR2 SVGAGI. V was cut by 2 bases and J by 8 bases, with 9 bases left in between. CDR3 length: 13 amino acids. CDR3 region: CASSYGESEKLFF. The CDR3, as DNA: TGTGCCAGCAGTTACGGGGAGAGCGAAAAACTGTTTTTT.

The V gene is TRBV6-1, the J gene TRBJ2-1; TRBD1 agrees at 9 bases. In germline, CDR1 is MNHNS, CDR2 SASEGT. The CDR3 is made up of 15 amino acids. V lost 3 bases, J lost 7 bases, and 7 bases stayed unmatched. The CDR3 DNA follows: TGTGCCAGCAGTGAGGACGGGACAGGGTTTAATGAGCAGTTCTTC. Its protein product is CASSEDGTGFNEQFF.

This chain links TRBV6-6 with TRBJ2-2, with TRBD2 as a possible D gene (6 bases). There are 13 residues in the CDR3. V was shortened by 7 bases and J by 11 bases, with 17 bases between the two germline ends. CDR1 and CDR2 (germline): MNHNY, SVGAGI (reference sequence). CDR3 coding DNA: TGTGCCAGCACCCCTGGGACTTACGGAGAGCTGTTTTTT. Amino acid sequence: CASTPGTYGELFF.

The CDR3 loop is CASSESSGKNNEQFF. The DNA of the CDR3 is TGTGCCAGCAGTGAATCTAGCGGAAAGAACAATGAGCAGTTCTTC. The chain joins TRBV2 to TRBJ2-1, with 7 nucleotides matching TRBD2. The CDR3 loop spans 15 amino acids. The trim removed 2 bases at V and 5 bases at J, leaving 6 bases unmatched. Germline V gene sequence: CDR1 SNHLY, CDR2 FYNNEI. The full variable domain, completed using reference TRBV2 and TRBJ2-1, is EPEVTQTPSHQVTQMGQEVILRCVPISNHLYFYWYRQILGQKVEFLVSFYNNEISEKSEIFDDQFSVERPDGSNFTLKIRSTKLEDSAMYFCASSESSGKNNEQFFGPGTRLTVL.

The rearrangement links TRBV30 to TRBJ2-2; D is undetermined. This CDR3 has 11 residues. Trimming cost V 3 bases and J 6 bases, with 5 bases left between them. Germline values: CDR1 GTSNPN, CDR2 SVGIG (reference sequence). In DNA form, the CDR3 reads TGTGCCTGGAGGACATCCGGGGAGCTGTTTTTT. Its protein product is CAWRTSGELFF.